A single sample gave rise to the 7 T cell receptor beta chains below, sequenced in a study of T-cell memory formation after mild COVID-19. TCRdb analysed the 5' RACE reads with MiXCR anew, one entry per CDR3 protein. The table records 90,000 to 120,000 distinct CDR3 sequences, around 15% of them present only once. The sample comprised PBMCs or a T cell subset sorted from them (not recorded which). The receptors stem from a man between 18 and 29 years old who had mild COVID-19 (a few samples of this study predate the infection). Cell type and time point are not known.

This clonotype was seen a few times. The J gene is TRBJ1-1, the V gene TRBV7-8; TRBD1 matches at 10 bases. This CDR3 spans 15 amino acids. V shed 5 bases, J shed 8 bases, and the junction held 11 bases outside the gene matches. The germline gives CDR1 SGHVS, CDR2 FQNEAQ. The CDR3 is CASSQGQGLLSEAFF. For the CDR3, the DNA is TGTGCCAGCAGCCAGGGACAGGGGTTACTATCCGAAGCTTTCTTT.

This clonotype showed up just a few times. The gene calls are TRBV3-1 and TRBJ2-1, with 10 bases identical to TRBD2. The germline V gene encodes CDR1 LGHDT and CDR2 YNNKEL (reference sequence). CDR3 length equals 16 residues. Germline trimming cut 4 bases from V and 4 bases from J; bases unmatched to any gene: 7. CDR3 DNA sequence: TGTGCCAGCAGCCCCGGACTAGCGGAAGGATACAATGAGCAGTTCTTC. As protein: CASSPGLAEGYNEQFF.

The V gene is TRBV4-2, the J gene TRBJ2-7, with 8 bases that match TRBD1. Trimming at V came to 3 bases and at J to 3 bases, leaving 10 bases not matched to a gene. This CDR3 is 16 amino acids long. Germline V gene sequence: CDR1 LGHNA, CDR2 YNFKEQ. This CDR3 reads CASSQGTGRLLYEQYF. For the CDR3, the DNA is TGTGCCAGCAGCCAGGGGACAGGCCGTCTCCTCTACGAGCAGTACTTC.

The chain joins TRBV7-2 to TRBJ2-3; 8 nucleotides align to TRBD1. The germline gives CDR1 SGHTA, CDR2 FQGNSA. The V segment lost 1 base and the J segment 6 bases; nucleotides outside the gene matches: 6. This CDR3 spans 15 amino acids. The CDR3 nucleotides are TGTGCCAGCAGCTTAGTCGGACAGGGTATGGATACGCAGTATTTT. Translating gives CASSLVGQGMDTQYF. Together with reference TRBV7-2 and TRBJ2-3, the CDR3 gives the full variable domain: GAGVSQSPSNKVTEKGKDVELRCDPISGHTALYWYRQSLGQGLEFLIYFQGNSAPDKSGLPSDRFSAERTGGSVSTLTIQRTQQEDSAVYLCASSLVGQGMDTQYFGPGTRLTVL.

This clonotype has only a few counts. V and J are TRBV29-1 and TRBJ1-1; D is ambiguous. Germline lookup yields CDR1 SQVTM and CDR2 ANQGSEA. This CDR3 has 13 amino acids. Trimming cost V 7 bases and J 0 bases, with 12 bases left between them. The CDR3 sequence is CSGFTAMNTEAFF. For the CDR3, the DNA is TGCAGCGGCTTTACAGCAATGAACACTGAAGCTTTCTTT.

In its sample, this clonotype was seen many times. The chain uses TRBV9 and TRBJ2-3, with TRBD2 matching 14 bases. Per the germline V gene, CDR1 is SGDLS and CDR2 is YYNGEE. Unmatched junction bases numbered 4, after V lost 4 bases and J lost 0 bases. This CDR3 has 17 amino acids. CDR3 protein: CASSLRLAGGSTDTQYF. The CDR3 DNA reads TGTGCCAGCAGCTTGCGACTAGCGGGGGGGAGCACAGATACGCAGTATTTT.

The chain is built from TRBV15 and TRBJ2-2, with TRBD1 identical over 9 bases. V shed 3 bases and J 4 bases; nucleotides not matched to a gene: 6. This CDR3 comprises 16 residues. Germline V gene sequence: CDR1 LNHNV, CDR2 YYDKDF (reference sequence). This CDR3 is CATSRDRGTGTGELFF. The CDR3, as DNA: TGTGCCACCAGCAGGGACAGGGGTACGGGCACCGGGGAGCTGTTTTTT. Full variable domain (outside the CDR3, taken from reference TRBV15 and TRBJ2-2): DAMVIQNPRYQVTQFGKPVTLSCSQTLNHNVMYWYQQKSSQAPKLLFHYYDKDFNNEADTPDNFQSRRPNTSFCFLDIRSPGLGDTAMYLCATSRDRGTGTGELFFGEGSRLTVL.